A single sample is the source of the 6 T cell receptor beta chains below, sequenced in a study of blood T cell repertoires in COVID-19. Using immunoSEQ multiplex PCR, the repertoire was profiled, and TCRdb retains in-frame clones only, with some absent. Here the sample spans roughly 310,000 clones, roughly 90% being singletons. The specimen was peripheral blood. The receptors were gathered from a woman in her 30s with COVID-19, enrolled during active disease.

The CDR3 protein is CASSDGTGSDEQFF. CDR3 in DNA: TGTGCCAGCAGTGACGGGACAGGGTCGGATGAGCAGTTCTTC. The chain links TRBV7-3 to TRBJ2-1; TRBD1 aligns across 9 bases. V was pared by 6 bases and J by 8 bases, with 8 bases of the junction left unmatched. Germline V lookup: CDR1 SGHTA, CDR2 FQGTGA. The CDR3 is made up of 14 amino acids. Supplemented by reference TRBV7-3 and TRBJ2-1, the full variable domain reads GAGVSQTPSNKVTEKGKYVELRCDPISGHTALYWYRQSLGQGPEFLIYFQGTGAADDSGLPNDRFFAVRPEGSVSTLKIQRTERGDSAVYLCASSDGTGSDEQFFGPGTRLTVL.

The chain's CDR3 is CAWSVKAAAGAEAFF. DNA of the CDR3: TGTGCCTGGAGTGTAAAAGCGGCCGCAGGGGCTGAAGCTTTCTTT. This chain connects TRBV30 to TRBJ1-1; D is possibly TRBD1 (6 bases). There are 15 residues in the CDR3. Germline V CDR1 and CDR2: GTSNPN, SVGIG (reference sequence). Trimming took 0 bases from V and 6 from J, leaving 17 bases between them. Supplemented by reference TRBV30 and TRBJ1-1, the full variable domain reads SQTIHQWPATLVQPVGSPLSLECTVEGTSNPNLYWYRQAAGRGLQLLFYSVGIGQISSEVPQNLSASRPQDRQFILSSKKLLLSDSGFYLCAWSVKAAAGAEAFFGQGTRLTVV.

The chain carries TRBV28 and TRBJ1-2; D not certain. Germline values: CDR1 MDHEN, CDR2 SYDVKM. CDR3 length equals 13 residues. Trimming removed 3 bases from V and 4 bases from J, with 9 bases in between. DNA for the CDR3: TGTGCCAGCAGTTTTTTGTCTTTCTATGGCTACACCTTC. Translated: CASSFLSFYGYTF.

V and J are TRBV7-9 and TRBJ1-5, with 8 bases lining up with TRBD1. This CDR3 has 16 residues. Germline CDR1 reads SEHNR; CDR2 reads FQNEAQ (reference sequence). V gave up 8 bases and J gave up 7 bases; unmatched junction bases: 16. The DNA of the CDR3 is TGTGCCAGCCAAACCGGTGGGCAGGGGGCGGGCCAGCCCCAGCATTTT. Translated, it gives CASQTGGQGAGQPQHF.

V and J are TRBV11-2 and TRBJ2-1, with TRBD2 matching over 12 bases. CDR3 length: 15 amino acids. V was pared by 5 bases and J by 5 bases, with 4 bases of the junction left unmatched. The germline CDR1 and CDR2 sequences are SGHAT and FQNNGV. This CDR3 reads CASSRLAGADNEQFF. The CDR3 nucleotides read TGTGCCAGCAGCCGACTAGCGGGAGCCGACAATGAGCAGTTCTTC.

The J gene is TRBJ2-7, the V gene TRBV5-1; D remains unclear. Germline loops: CDR1 SGHRS, CDR2 YFSETQ. The CDR3 sequence is 13 residues long. Trimming pared 4 bases from V and 1 base from J, leaving 9 bases between. This CDR3 reads CASSIGESYEQYF. For the CDR3, the DNA is TGCGCCAGCAGCATCGGAGAATCCTACGAGCAGTACTTC.